This T cell receptor beta chain was found in a study of early T cells in non-severe SARS-CoV-2 infection. The germline V gene encodes CDR1 SGHTA and CDR2 FQGNSA. Trimming took off 6 bases at V and 1 base at J, with 20 bases between the two ends. The CDR3 runs to 17 residues. TCRdb passed the 5' RACE reads through MiXCR, listing each CDR3 protein once. The sample contains roughly 86,000 distinct CDR3 sequences, about 14% of which appear only once. The chain combines TRBV7-2 with TRBJ2-3, with TRBD1 as a possible D gene (6 bases). This sequence was found in an adult who was a healthcare worker with PCR-confirmed SARS-CoV-2 infection or an uninfected control (not recorded which). Specimen: whole blood. CDR3 coding DNA: TGTGCCAGCAGTCTACGCACCCCGGGACAAGGCACAGATACGCAGTATTTT. Translation: CASSLRTPGQGTDTQYF.